Listed below are T cell receptor beta chains from one sample, sequenced in a study of T cells after yellow fever vaccination. Each CDR3 protein is one row after TCRdb ran MiXCR on the 5' RACE reads. The table records a few hundred thousand distinct CDR3 sequences, 5.2% of them present only once. This sample comprised CD4+ T cells sorted from PBMCs, obtained on the day of the yellow fever booster vaccination. These receptors were taken from a man younger than 35 who received the YFV17D yellow fever vaccine. Both conserved end residues are part of each CDR3. D genes are given only for firm matches. The size field is filled for only some rows; it gives once, few, many or a size class.

v_call	d_call	clone_size	j_call	cdr3_aa	cdr3_nt
TRBV6-5	TRBD1	few	TRBJ2-3	CASKGASTDTQYF	TGTGCCAGCAAGGGGGCGAGCACAGATACGCAGTATTTT
TRBV19	.	.	TRBJ1-4	CASRTIGAYWEKLFF	TGTGCCAGCAGGACCATAGGGGCTTACTGGGAAAAACTGTTTTTT
TRBV4-3	.	few	TRBJ2-2	CASSQVQVGNTGELFF	TGCGCCAGCAGCCAAGTGCAGGTCGGGAACACCGGGGAGCTGTTTTTT
TRBV7-2	TRBD1	few	TRBJ2-5	CASSFTGVKETQYF	TGTGCCAGCAGCTTTACAGGGGTTAAAGAGACCCAGTACTTC
TRBV7-2	TRBD2	.	TRBJ2-1	CASSLPGLAGGLVINEQFF	TGTGCCAGCAGCCTTCCGGGACTAGCGGGGGGCCTCGTCATCAATGAGCAGTTCTTC
TRBV15	.	.	TRBJ1-5	CATSQTDQPQHF	TGTGCCACCAGCCAGACGGATCAGCCCCAGCATTTT
TRBV6-1	.	many	TRBJ1-1	CASSEKGDTEAFF	TGTGCCAGCAGTGAAAAAGGGGACACTGAAGCTTTCTTT
TRBV7-2	TRBD2	.	TRBJ2-5	CASSFSGEQETQYF	TGTGCCAGCAGCTTTAGCGGGGAACAAGAGACCCAGTACTTC
TRBV6-1	.	few	TRBJ2-4	CASSEALIDKYLQYF	TGTGCCAGCAGTGAAGCGCTGATAGATAAGTATCTTCAGTACTTC
TRBV18	TRBD2	.	TRBJ2-3	CASSKTSGGTDTQYF	TGTGCCAGCTCAAAGACTAGCGGGGGGACCGATACGCAGTATTTT
TRBV4-2	TRBD2	many	TRBJ2-2	CASSQSAGGFTGELFF	TGTGCCAGCAGCCAATCAGCGGGGGGGTTCACCGGGGAGCTGTTTTTT
TRBV11-2	.	few	TRBJ2-7	CASSPSVEAEQYF	TGTGCCAGCAGCCCCTCTGTGGAGGCCGAGCAGTACTTC
TRBV7-9	.	.	TRBJ1-3	CASEVGDTAASGNTIYF	TGTGCCAGCGAAGTAGGTGATACGGCAGCCTCTGGAAACACCATATATTTT
TRBV20-1	TRBD2	.	TRBJ2-5	CSAISTSGAQETQYF	TGCAGTGCTATCTCGACTAGCGGGGCGCAAGAGACCCAGTACTTC
TRBV5-1	.	few	TRBJ2-7	CASSLPQTYEQYF	TGCGCCAGCAGTTTACCCCAAACCTACGAGCAGTACTTC
TRBV7-2	.	few	TRBJ2-5	CASAFSGGSQETQYF	TGTGCCAGCGCGTTTAGCGGAGGATCGCAAGAGACCCAGTACTTC
TRBV2	.	.	TRBJ1-2	CAKRIGVGGYTF	TGTGCCAAGAGGATAGGGGTGGGTGGCTACACCTTC
TRBV18	.	.	TRBJ1-1	CASTTATNTEAFF	TGTGCCAGCACAACAGCTACGAACACTGAAGCTTTCTTT
TRBV20-1	TRBD1	few	TRBJ2-4	CSATGDRWNIQYF	TGCAGTGCTACGGGGGACAGGTGGAACATTCAGTACTTC
TRBV25-1	.	few	TRBJ1-1	CASSHIGRGDTEAFF	TGTGCCAGCAGCCATATAGGCAGGGGTGACACTGAAGCTTTCTTT
TRBV5-6	TRBD1	.	TRBJ1-2	CASSLRTGRYGYTF	TGTGCCAGCAGCTTGAGGACAGGGCGGTATGGCTACACCTTC
TRBV5-1	.	few	TRBJ2-7	CASSLDEGTFSYEQYF	TGCGCCAGCAGCTTGGATGAAGGGACATTCTCCTACGAGCAGTACTTC
TRBV9	.	.	TRBJ2-2	CASSVGPGLNTGELFF	TGTGCCAGCAGCGTAGGCCCGGGGCTGAACACCGGGGAGCTGTTTTTT
TRBV5-1	TRBD2	.	TRBJ2-7	CASSLISGAYEQYF	TGCGCCAGCAGCTTGATTAGCGGGGCCTACGAGCAGTACTTC
TRBV7-9	.	.	TRBJ1-2	CASSPGSEQGYTF	TGTGCCAGCAGCCCTGGCTCGGAGCAGGGCTACACCTTC
TRBV4-1	TRBD1	many	TRBJ2-3	CASSQDDRGTDTQYF	TGCGCCAGCAGCCAAGATGACAGGGGCACAGATACGCAGTATTTT
TRBV4-2	.	.	TRBJ2-3	CASSQGRAGLTDTQYF	TGTGCCAGCAGCCAAGGAAGGGCAGGTTTGACAGATACGCAGTATTTT
TRBV2	.	few	TRBJ2-5	CASSVQGLEETQYF	TGTGCCAGCAGTGTGCAGGGCCTAGAAGAGACCCAGTACTTC
TRBV10-3	TRBD1	many	TRBJ2-5	CAIRGTGGETQYF	TGTGCCATCAGGGGGACAGGGGGAGAGACCCAGTACTTC
TRBV5-1	TRBD1	.	TRBJ1-1	CASSMTGRDTEAFF	TGCGCCAGCAGCATGACAGGGAGGGACACTGAAGCTTTCTTT
TRBV12-5	TRBD1	many	TRBJ2-5	CASGISGTGGVETQYF	TGTGCTAGTGGTATATCCGGGACAGGGGGCGTCGAGACCCAGTACTTC
TRBV20-1	.	many	TRBJ2-1	CSARRRQSNYNEQFF	TGCAGTGCTAGGCGGAGACAGTCTAACTACAATGAGCAGTTCTTC
TRBV5-1	TRBD1	many	TRBJ2-3	CASSSGTGAGDTQYF	TGCGCCAGCAGCTCCGGGACAGGGGCCGGAGATACGCAGTATTTT
TRBV11-2	.	few	TRBJ1-3	CASSLEPGRSIYF	TGTGCCAGCAGCTTGGAGCCAGGGCGATCCATATATTTT
TRBV5-1	TRBD2	.	TRBJ2-3	CASRGWASGGTDTQYF	TGCGCCAGCAGGGGATGGGCTAGCGGGGGCACAGATACGCAGTATTTT
TRBV6-2/TRBV6-3	.	.	TRBJ2-1	CASSYRGGFFF	TGTGCCAGCAGTTACCGCGGGGGCTTCTTCTTC
TRBV7-2	TRBD1	.	TRBJ1-4	CASSENNRGLGEKLFF	TGTGCCAGCAGCGAAAACAACAGGGGACTGGGGGAAAAACTGTTTTTT
TRBV29-1	.	many	TRBJ1-1	CSAAGVGNTEAFF	TGCAGCGCCGCAGGGGTCGGAAACACTGAAGCTTTCTTT
TRBV4-3	.	.	TRBJ2-5	CASSHVLAGDVTQYF	TGCGCCAGCAGCCACGTTCTAGCAGGGGATGTGACCCAGTACTTC
TRBV5-5	TRBD1	many	TRBJ2-6	CASSFTGGPGANVLTF	TGTGCCAGCAGTTTTACAGGGGGGCCTGGGGCCAACGTCCTGACTTTC
TRBV5-1	TRBD1	.	TRBJ1-2	CASSPQGGSYGYTF	TGCGCCAGCAGCCCGCAGGGGGGTAGCTATGGCTACACCTTC
TRBV13	.	.	TRBJ2-3	CASSLDRTSTDTQYF	TGTGCCAGCAGCCTAGACAGGACCTCCACAGATACGCAGTATTTT
TRBV19	TRBD1	once	TRBJ1-3	CASGQGVSGNTIYF	TGTGCCAGTGGACAGGGGGTATCTGGAAACACCATATATTTT
TRBV2	TRBD2	.	TRBJ2-1	CASSKAGGPRSYNEQFF	TGTGCCAGCAGTAAAGCGGGGGGGCCGAGGTCCTACAATGAGCAGTTCTTC
TRBV5-1	.	many	TRBJ2-5	CASSLEQIGGETQYF	TGCGCCAGCAGCTTGGAACAGATTGGTGGAGAGACCCAGTACTTC
TRBV29-1	.	.	TRBJ1-5	CSVSTPGGVGQPQHF	TGCAGCGTTTCAACCCCTGGAGGGGTCGGACAGCCCCAGCATTTT
TRBV20-1	.	many	TRBJ1-1	CSALSPHVQGEAFF	TGCAGTGCTCTCTCCCCGCATGTTCAGGGTGAAGCTTTCTTT
TRBV6-5	.	.	TRBJ1-1	CASSYFGALEAFF	TGTGCCAGCAGTTACTTCGGGGCTTTGGAAGCTTTCTTT
TRBV7-2	.	.	TRBJ2-5	CASSPSRAGETQYF	TGTGCCAGCAGCCCGTCCCGGGCTGGAGAGACCCAGTACTTC
TRBV7-2	.	many	TRBJ2-5	CASSSGHQETQYF	TGTGCCAGCAGCTCGGGACATCAAGAGACCCAGTACTTC
TRBV6-5	.	.	TRBJ1-2	CASSYSAGKSENYGYTF	TGTGCCAGCAGTTACTCGGCAGGGAAAAGTGAGAACTATGGCTACACCTTC
TRBV11-2	.	many	TRBJ2-5	CASTPEGDYYQETQYF	TGTGCCAGCACTCCCGAGGGGGACTACTACCAAGAGACCCAGTACTTC
TRBV4-2	.	many	TRBJ2-5	CASSHIGEVKTQYF	TGTGCCAGCAGCCACATCGGGGAGGTTAAGACCCAGTACTTC
TRBV24-1	TRBD1	few	TRBJ2-1	CATGTGIANEQFF	TGTGCCACCGGGACAGGGATTGCAAATGAGCAGTTCTTC
TRBV7-3	.	few	TRBJ2-2	CASSPDSGTGELFF	TGTGCCAGCAGCCCGGATTCGGGCACCGGGGAGCTGTTTTTT
TRBV10-3	.	few	TRBJ1-2	CAISEGPQGGYTF	TGTGCCATCAGTGAGGGACCCCAAGGAGGCTACACCTTC
TRBV5-4	TRBD2	few	TRBJ2-3	CASSLRLAGENTQYF	TGTGCCAGCAGCTTGCGGCTAGCGGGAGAGAATACGCAGTATTTT